These T cell receptor beta chains were read from a single sample in a study of T cells in Graves' hyperthyroidism and ophthalmopathy. TCRdb recomputed calls from the multiplex PCR reads with MiXCR, one row per CDR3 protein. Altogether 300,000 or so distinct CDR3 sequences are present, 15% to 20% being singletons, with the ten largest covering around 55%. Material: blood. The receptors shown here come from a woman aged 55-70 years with Graves' ophthalmopathy. CDR3s include the opening cysteine and the closing phenylalanine or tryptophan. D genes are given only for firm matches. Where a row states a size, it is once, few, many or the class of an expanded clone; other rows omit it.

clone size: many
J gene: TRBJ2-3
D gene: NA
V gene: TRBV7-2
CDR3 protein: CASSLALTRADTQYF
CDR3 DNA: TGTGCCAGCAGCTTAGCCTTGACGAGGGCAGATACGCAGTATTTT

clone size: few
J gene: TRBJ2-5
D gene: NA
V gene: TRBV14
CDR3 protein: CASSQDGVETQYF
CDR3 DNA: TGTGCCAGCAGCCAAGATGGGGTAGAGACCCAGTACTTC

clone size: NA
J gene: TRBJ1-1
D gene: NA
V gene: TRBV6-1
CDR3 protein: CASSPVRGGTEAFF
CDR3 DNA: TGTGCCAGCAGCCCAGTTCGGGGCGGGACTGAAGCTTTCTTT

clone size: NA
J gene: TRBJ1-1
D gene: NA
V gene: TRBV19
CDR3 protein: CASSTWDGNTEAFF
CDR3 DNA: TGTGCCAGTAGTACATGGGACGGGAACACTGAAGCTTTCTTT

clone size: few
J gene: TRBJ2-7
D gene: NA
V gene: TRBV20-1
CDR3 protein: CSARGTRSSYEQYF
CDR3 DNA: TGCAGTGCTAGAGGGACTCGGAGCTCCTACGAGCAGTACTTC

clone size: many
J gene: TRBJ2-1
D gene: TRBD2
V gene: TRBV6-1
CDR3 protein: CASSYEGLGNNEQFF
CDR3 DNA: TGTGCCAGCAGTTACGAGGGACTAGGGAACAATGAGCAGTTCTTC

clone size: many
J gene: TRBJ2-1
D gene: TRBD2
V gene: TRBV24-1
CDR3 protein: CATSDRTSGREYNEQFF
CDR3 DNA: TGTGCCACCAGTGACCGGACTAGCGGGAGGGAATACAATGAGCAGTTCTTC

clone size: many
J gene: TRBJ2-3
D gene: NA
V gene: TRBV5-1
CDR3 protein: CASSFSTDTQYF
CDR3 DNA: TGCGCCAGCAGCTTCAGCACAGATACGCAGTATTTT

clone size: NA
J gene: TRBJ2-7
D gene: NA
V gene: TRBV7-2
CDR3 protein: CASSSKGRDEQYF
CDR3 DNA: TGTGCCAGCAGCTCCAAGGGTAGGGACGAGCAGTACTTC

clone size: many
J gene: TRBJ2-5
D gene: TRBD2
V gene: TRBV7-7
CDR3 protein: CASSSLAGGLQFQETQYF
CDR3 DNA: TGTGCTAGCAGCTCACTAGCGGGGGGGCTCCAGTTCCAAGAGACCCAGTACTTC

clone size: NA
J gene: TRBJ1-2
D gene: NA
V gene: TRBV20-1
CDR3 protein: CSARSEMDYGYTF
CDR3 DNA: TGCAGTGCTAGAAGTGAAATGGACTATGGCTACACCTTC

clone size: NA
J gene: TRBJ1-2
D gene: NA
V gene: TRBV20-1
CDR3 protein: CSAEKTGFYGYTF
CDR3 DNA: TGCAGTGCGGAAAAGACAGGTTTCTATGGCTACACCTTC

clone size: many
J gene: TRBJ2-3
D gene: NA
V gene: TRBV7-6
CDR3 protein: CASSLGGGFPDTQYF
CDR3 DNA: TGTGCCAGCAGCTTGGGAGGGGGCTTCCCAGATACGCAGTATTTT

clone size: many
J gene: TRBJ1-2
D gene: NA
V gene: TRBV2
CDR3 protein: CASSESRVGYTF
CDR3 DNA: TGTGCCAGCAGTGAGAGCAGGGTGGGCTACACCTTC

clone size: many
J gene: TRBJ1-5
D gene: TRBD1
V gene: TRBV20-1
CDR3 protein: CSAGTGGNQPQHF
CDR3 DNA: TGCAGTGCGGGGACAGGGGGCAATCAGCCCCAGCATTTT

clone size: few
J gene: TRBJ2-5
D gene: NA
V gene: TRBV20-1
CDR3 protein: CSAREASQGKETQYF
CDR3 DNA: TGCAGTGCTAGAGAGGCAAGTCAGGGTAAAGAGACCCAGTACTTC

clone size: once
J gene: TRBJ2-5
D gene: NA
V gene: TRBV7-9
CDR3 protein: CASSSQSGARETQYF
CDR3 DNA: TGTGCCAGCAGCTCACAATCGGGGGCGCGGGAGACCCAGTACTTC

clone size: NA
J gene: TRBJ1-5
D gene: NA
V gene: TRBV28
CDR3 protein: CASSSRLTKGQPQHF
CDR3 DNA: TGTGCCAGCAGTTCCCGACTGACGAAAGGTCAGCCCCAGCATTTT

clone size: many
J gene: TRBJ2-7
D gene: TRBD2
V gene: TRBV2
CDR3 protein: CASSETSGRYEQYF
CDR3 DNA: TGTGCCAGCAGTGAGACTAGCGGAAGGTACGAGCAGTACTTC

clone size: many
J gene: TRBJ1-1
D gene: NA
V gene: TRBV20-1
CDR3 protein: CSASQGVIEAFF
CDR3 DNA: TGCAGTGCTAGTCAAGGAGTGATTGAAGCTTTCTTT

clone size: many
J gene: TRBJ2-5
D gene: NA
V gene: TRBV2
CDR3 protein: CASSPYDQSRLYF
CDR3 DNA: TGTGCCAGCAGTCCTTATGACCAAAGTAGGTTGTACTTC

clone size: many
J gene: TRBJ1-1
D gene: NA
V gene: TRBV7-2
CDR3 protein: CASSLGRGSGLGTEAFF
CDR3 DNA: TGTGCCAGCAGCTTAGGACGGGGTTCTGGGCTTGGCACTGAAGCTTTCTTT

clone size: NA
J gene: TRBJ2-2
D gene: NA
V gene: TRBV6-2/TRBV6-3
CDR3 protein: CASSTNSVNTGELFF
CDR3 DNA: TGTGCCAGCAGTACAAACAGTGTTAACACCGGGGAGCTGTTTTTT